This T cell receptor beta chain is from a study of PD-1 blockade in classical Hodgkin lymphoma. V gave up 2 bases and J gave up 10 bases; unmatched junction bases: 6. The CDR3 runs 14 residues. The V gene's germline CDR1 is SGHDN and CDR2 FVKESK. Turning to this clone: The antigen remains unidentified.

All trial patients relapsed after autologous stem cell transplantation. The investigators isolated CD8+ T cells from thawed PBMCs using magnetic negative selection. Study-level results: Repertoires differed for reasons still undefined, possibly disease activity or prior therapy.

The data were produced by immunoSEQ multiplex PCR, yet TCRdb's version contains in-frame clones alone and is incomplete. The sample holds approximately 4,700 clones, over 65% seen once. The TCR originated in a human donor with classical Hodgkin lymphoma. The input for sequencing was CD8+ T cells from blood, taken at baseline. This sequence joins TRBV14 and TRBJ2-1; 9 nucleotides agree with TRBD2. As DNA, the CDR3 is TGTGCCAGCAGCCAACGGGGACTAGCCCGAGAGCAGTTCTTC. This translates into CASSQRGLAREQFF. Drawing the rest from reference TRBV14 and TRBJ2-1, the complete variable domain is EAGVTQFPSHSVIEKGQTVTLRCDPISGHDNLYWYRRVMGKEIKFLLHFVKESKQDESGMPNNRFLAERTGGTYSTLKVQPAELEDSGVYFCASSQRGLAREQFFGPGTRLTVL.